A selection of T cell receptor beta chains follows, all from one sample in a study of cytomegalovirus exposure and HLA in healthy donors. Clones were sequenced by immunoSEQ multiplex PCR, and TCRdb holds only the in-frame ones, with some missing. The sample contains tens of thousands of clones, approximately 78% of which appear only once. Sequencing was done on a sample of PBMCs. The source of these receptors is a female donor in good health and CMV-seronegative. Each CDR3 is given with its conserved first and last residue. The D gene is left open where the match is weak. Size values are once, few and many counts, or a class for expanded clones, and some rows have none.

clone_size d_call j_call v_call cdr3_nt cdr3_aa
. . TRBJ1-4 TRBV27 TGTGCCAGCAGTCCACGAGGCAGGGCTAAGGAAAAACTGTTTTTT CASSPRGRAKEKLFF
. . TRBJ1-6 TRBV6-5 TGTGCCAGCAGTGACTCTAGCTCCTATAATTCACCCCTCCACTTT CASSDSSSYNSPLHF
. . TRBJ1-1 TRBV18 TGTGCCAGCTCACCTAGTTTGGTCGACACTGAAGCTTTCTTT CASSPSLVDTEAFF
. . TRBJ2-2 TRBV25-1 TGTGCCAGCAGCAGGGGGAACACCGGGGAGCTGTTTTTT CASSRGNTGELFF
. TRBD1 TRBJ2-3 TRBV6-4 TGTGCCAGCAGTCTTGGGACAGGCACAGATACGCAGTATTTT CASSLGTGTDTQYF
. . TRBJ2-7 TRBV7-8 TGTGCCAGCAGCTTAAATAGGTGGAGCTCCTACGAGCAGTACTTC CASSLNRWSSYEQYF
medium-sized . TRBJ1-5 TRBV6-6 TGTGCCAGCAGTTACTCCGACAGTCTGCGCAATCAGCCCCAGCATTTT CASSYSDSLRNQPQHF
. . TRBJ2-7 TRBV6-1 TGTGCCAGCAGTGAAATACAAAACTACGAGCAGTACTTC CASSEIQNYEQYF
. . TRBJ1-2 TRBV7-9 TGTGCCAGCAGCTTAGGAGAGGGAGGTGGCTACACCTTC CASSLGEGGGYTF
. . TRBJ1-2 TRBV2 TGTGCCAGCAAAGGAGGTGACTATGGCTACACCTTC CASKGGDYGYTF
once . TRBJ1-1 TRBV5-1 TGCGCCAGCAGCCCTAGACAGGCAGATGCTCCCTTCTTT CASSPRQADAPFF
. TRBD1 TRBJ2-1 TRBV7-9 TGTGCCAGCAGCTTAGAGTTGGGACAGATCTACAATGAGCAGTTCTTC CASSLELGQIYNEQFF
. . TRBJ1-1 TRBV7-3 TGTGCCAGCAGCTTAAAGGGAGGCACTGAAGCTTTCTTT CASSLKGGTEAFF
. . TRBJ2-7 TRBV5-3 TGTGCCAGAAGCTATGACAGGTCCCTCTTGGGGGAGCAGTACTTC CARSYDRSLLGEQYF
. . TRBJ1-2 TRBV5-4 TGTGCCAGCAGCCCGGGTTGGGGGGCTAACTATGGCTACACCTTC CASSPGWGANYGYTF
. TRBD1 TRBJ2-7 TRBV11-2 TGTGCCAGCAGCTTAGATCCCCACAGGGGCGACGAGCAGTACTTC CASSLDPHRGDEQYF
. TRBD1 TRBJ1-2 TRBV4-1 TGCGCCAGCAGCCCGCACAGGGGGCCGCAATATGGCTACACCTTC CASSPHRGPQYGYTF
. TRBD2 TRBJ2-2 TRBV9 TGTGCCAGCAGCTACCAAGCGGGGGGCATCACCGGGGAGCTGTTTTTT CASSYQAGGITGELFF
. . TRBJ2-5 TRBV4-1 TGCGCCAGCAGCCAAGCGGGGGTCACCCAAGAGACCCAGTACTTC CASSQAGVTQETQYF
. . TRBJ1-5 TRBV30 TGTGCCTGGAGTATTTCCCGGACAGTTTCTAATCAGCCCCAGCATTTT CAWSISRTVSNQPQHF
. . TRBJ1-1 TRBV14 TGTGCCAGCAGCGCCCACGGAGGGTTTACTGAAGCTTTCTTT CASSAHGGFTEAFF
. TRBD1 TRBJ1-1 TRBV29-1 TGCAGCGTTGGGCAGGGGGACACTGAAGCTTTCTTT CSVGQGDTEAFF
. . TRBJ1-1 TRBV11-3 TGTGCCAGCATCCACAAAGGGGAAAGGAACACTGAAGCTTTCTTT CASIHKGERNTEAFF
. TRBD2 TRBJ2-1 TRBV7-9 TGTGCCAGCAGCACGGGGGGGATCTACAATGAGCAGTTCTTC CASSTGGIYNEQFF
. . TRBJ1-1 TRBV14 TGTGCCAGCTCCCTACACAGCTCGCTTCGAAAAAAGCTTAACACTGAAGCTTTCTTT CASSLHSSLRKKLNTEAFF
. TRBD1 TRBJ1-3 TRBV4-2 TGTGCCAGCAGCCCATCTACAGGGGCGGGAAACACCATATATTTT CASSPSTGAGNTIYF
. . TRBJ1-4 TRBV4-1 TGCGCCAGCAGTGAGGGTGCAACTAATGAAAAACTGTTTTTT CASSEGATNEKLFF
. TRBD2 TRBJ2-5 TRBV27 TGTGCCAGCAGAACGGAGGGGGCGGGGGGGGAGACCCAGTACTTC CASRTEGAGGETQYF
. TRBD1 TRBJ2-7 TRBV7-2 TGTGCCAGCAAAGGGACAGATACCTACGAGCAGTACTTC CASKGTDTYEQYF
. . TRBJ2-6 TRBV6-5 TGTGCCAGCACGCCGACGGAGGCTGGGGCCAACGTCCTGACTTTC CASTPTEAGANVLTF
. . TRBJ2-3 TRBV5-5 TGTGCCAGCAGCTCCCGGACAGTGGGCACAGATACGCAGTATTTT CASSSRTVGTDTQYF
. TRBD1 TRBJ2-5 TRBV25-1 TGTGCCAGCAGTGAGTTTGACAGGGGGCGAGAGACCCAGTACTTC CASSEFDRGRETQYF
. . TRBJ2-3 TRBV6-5 TGTGCCAGCAGGTTACGACTAGACGTCACAGATACGCAGTATTTT CASRLRLDVTDTQYF
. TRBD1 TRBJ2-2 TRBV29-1 TGCAGCGTGTCCGCCGGGACAGGGGATGCCGGGGAGCTGTTTTTT CSVSAGTGDAGELFF
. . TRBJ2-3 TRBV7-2 TGTGCCAGCAGCCCAGGGGGGCCCACAGATACGCAGTATTTT CASSPGGPTDTQYF
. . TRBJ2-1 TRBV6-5 TGTGCCAGCAGTTACTCGGGGCAGGGCGGCTACAATGAGCAGTTCTTC CASSYSGQGGYNEQFF
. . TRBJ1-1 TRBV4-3 TGCGCCAGCAGCCAAGAACGGAGGCCGAACACTGAAGCTTTCTTT CASSQERRPNTEAFF
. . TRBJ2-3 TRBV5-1 TGCGCCAGCAGCTCCGGCAGGGTAGGGTTAGATACGCAGTATTTT CASSSGRVGLDTQYF
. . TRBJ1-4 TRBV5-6 TGTGCCAGCAGCTTGGGTGACAGGCCCGAAAAACTGTTTTTT CASSLGDRPEKLFF
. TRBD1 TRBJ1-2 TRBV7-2 TGTGCCAGCAGCTTCGACAGGGGAGGTTACACCTTC CASSFDRGGYTF
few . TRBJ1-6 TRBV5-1 TGCGCCAGCAGCCCGGGACAAAGGGATTCACCCCTCCACTTT CASSPGQRDSPLHF
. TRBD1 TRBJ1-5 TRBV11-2 TGTGCCAGCAGCTACCGACAGGGCGATCAGCCCCAGCATTTT CASSYRQGDQPQHF
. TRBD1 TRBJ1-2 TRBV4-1 TGCGCCAGCAGCCATCCGACAGGGAGCGGCGGCTACACCTTC CASSHPTGSGGYTF
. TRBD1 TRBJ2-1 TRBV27 TGTGCCAGTACAGGGGGTCCCCTCAATGAGCAGTTCTTC CASTGGPLNEQFF
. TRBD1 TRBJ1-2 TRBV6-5 TGTGCCAGCAGTTCCCGGGCCGGGACAGGGGCTCTTGGCTACACCTTC CASSSRAGTGALGYTF
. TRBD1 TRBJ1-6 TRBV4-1 TGCGCCAGCAGCCAAGGGAAGGGACAGGGGTTTTCACCCCTCCACTTT CASSQGKGQGFSPLHF
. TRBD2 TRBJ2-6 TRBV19 TGTGCCAGTAGTATCGGACTAGCGGGCTCTGGGGCCAACGTCCTGACTTTC CASSIGLAGSGANVLTF
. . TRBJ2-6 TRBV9 TGTGCCAGCAGCGTACCTATAACCAACGTCCTGACTTTC CASSVPITNVLTF
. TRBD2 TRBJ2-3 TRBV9 TGTGCCAGCAGTCGACTCACGGGGGGACTAACAGATACGCAGTATTTT CASSRLTGGLTDTQYF